The rows below give T cell receptor beta chains drawn from one sample of a study of glioma-infiltrating T cells after dendritic cell vaccination. Generated by immunoSEQ multiplex PCR, the TCRdb table keeps only in-frame clones and is missing some. The data contain about 92,000 clones, 70% to 90% of them singletons. The sample in question was blood, obtained before dendritic cell vaccination. The receptors come from a human donor with glioblastoma. Both conserved end residues are part of each CDR3. A D gene is named only where the DNA matches it firmly. Not every row has a clone size; where given, it reads once, few, many or a size class.

J	D	size	V	CDR3	DNA
TRBJ2-7	.	.	TRBV5-6	CASSMPTGVQYF	TGTGCCAGCAGCATGCCGACAGGCGTGCAGTACTTC
TRBJ1-1	TRBD1	.	TRBV28	CASSRQGPITEAFF	TGTGCCAGCAGCAGACAGGGCCCGATCACTGAAGCTTTCTTT
TRBJ2-7	.	.	TRBV13	CASSLPGTYEQYF	TGTGCCAGCAGCTTACCCGGGACCTACGAGCAGTACTTC
TRBJ2-7	TRBD2	.	TRBV29-1	CSVEASGGVDEQYF	TGCAGCGTTGAAGCCTCGGGGGGAGTGGACGAGCAGTACTTC
TRBJ2-3	TRBD2	.	TRBV25-1	CASSAPGLAGGHTQYF	TGTGCCAGCAGTGCCCCAGGACTAGCGGGGGGCCATACGCAGTATTTT
TRBJ2-2	.	.	TRBV9	CASSEQGGELFF	TGTGCCAGCAGCGAACAGGGCGGGGAGCTGTTTTTT
TRBJ2-7	TRBD2	.	TRBV18	CASSLGLAGYEQYF	TGTGCCAGCTCACTCGGACTAGCGGGGTACGAGCAGTACTTC
TRBJ2-3	TRBD2	.	TRBV19	CASTPRHGGYADTQYF	TGTGCCAGTACCCCCAGACACGGGGGGTACGCAGATACGCAGTATTTT
TRBJ1-2	TRBD1	once	TRBV6-5	CASSRRQGGNYGYTF	TGTGCCAGCAGTCGTAGACAGGGGGGAAACTATGGCTACACCTTC
TRBJ2-5	.	.	TRBV5-4	CASSLRGGAGLWGTQYF	TGTGCCAGCAGCTTAAGGGGAGGTGCGGGATTGTGGGGGACCCAGTACTTC
TRBJ2-5	.	.	TRBV6-5	CASSYEQGWETQYF	TGTGCCAGCAGTTACGAGCAGGGCTGGGAGACCCAGTACTTC
TRBJ1-4	TRBD1	few	TRBV28	CASSLQTGPNEKLFF	TGTGCCAGCAGTTTGCAGACAGGGCCTAATGAAAAACTGTTTTTT
TRBJ2-2	TRBD2	.	TRBV19	CASSAGSSGAGELFF	TGTGCCAGTAGTGCCGGGTCTAGCGGGGCCGGGGAGCTGTTTTTT
TRBJ2-7	.	.	TRBV10-3	CASGSSYEQYF	TGTGCCTCGGGGAGCTCCTACGAGCAGTACTTC
TRBJ1-6	TRBD1	.	TRBV7-2	CASTLQGYNSPLHF	TGTGCCAGCACCTTACAGGGGTATAATTCACCCCTCCACTTT
TRBJ2-1	.	.	TRBV7-9	CASSLGLNSYNEQFF	TGTGCCAGCAGCCTGGGACTGAACTCCTACAATGAGCAGTTCTTC
TRBJ1-3	TRBD1	.	TRBV5-1	CASSSGTGSNSGNTIYF	TGCGCCAGCAGCTCTGGGACAGGGTCGAACTCTGGAAACACCATATATTTT
TRBJ2-7	.	.	TRBV4-2	CASSPHQGLVYEQYF	TGTGCCAGCAGCCCACACCAGGGTCTAGTCTACGAGCAGTACTTC
TRBJ1-1	TRBD1	.	TRBV28	CASSTRTGGGTEAFF	TGTGCCAGCAGTACCCGGACAGGGGGCGGAACTGAAGCTTTCTTT
TRBJ2-7	.	once	TRBV7-7	CASSLNAGAYEQYF	TGTGCCAGCAGCTTAAACGCAGGGGCCTACGAGCAGTACTTC
TRBJ2-1	TRBD2	.	TRBV29-1	CSVEDHGLAGNSEQFF	TGCAGCGTTGAAGATCATGGACTAGCGGGAAATAGTGAGCAGTTCTTC
TRBJ1-2	TRBD1	.	TRBV15	CATSKELRQGIYGYTF	TGTGCCACCAGTAAGGAGTTAAGACAGGGGATCTATGGCTACACCTTC
TRBJ2-5	.	once	TRBV30	CAWSHTVREQETQYF	TGTGCCTGGAGCCACACGGTACGGGAGCAAGAGACCCAGTACTTC
TRBJ1-2	.	.	TRBV11-2	CASSLSRGGVYGYTF	TGTGCCAGCAGCTTGTCGAGGGGGGGGGTTTATGGCTACACCTTC
TRBJ2-7	TRBD1	.	TRBV5-6	CASSSKPGTGGFYEQYF	TGTGCCAGCAGCTCGAAACCCGGGACAGGGGGCTTCTACGAGCAGTACTTC
TRBJ2-3	.	.	TRBV18	CASSPIGQQSGDTQYF	TGTGCCAGCTCACCTATAGGACAGCAATCGGGAGATACGCAGTATTTT
TRBJ1-1	.	few	TRBV28	CASTFSSPGKAFF	TGTGCCAGCACTTTTAGCTCCCCCGGGAAAGCTTTCTTT
TRBJ2-2	.	few	TRBV28	CASSLRPLTGELFF	TGTGCCAGCAGTTTGAGGCCGCTCACCGGGGAGCTGTTTTTT
TRBJ2-7	TRBD2	.	TRBV11-2	CASSYREVSSYEQYF	TGTGCCAGCAGCTACCGGGAGGTTAGCTCCTACGAGCAGTACTTC
TRBJ2-7	TRBD2	few	TRBV4-1	CASSQVGGAYEQYF	TGCGCCAGCAGCCAAGTTGGGGGGGCCTACGAGCAGTACTTC
TRBJ2-6	TRBD1	once	TRBV5-1	CASTGQGLTSGANVLTF	TGCGCCAGCACCGGACAGGGCCTAACTTCTGGGGCCAACGTCCTGACTTTC
TRBJ2-5	TRBD2	.	TRBV7-2	CASSSSSGGYQETQYF	TGTGCCAGCAGCTCTTCTAGCGGGGGGTACCAAGAGACCCAGTACTTC
TRBJ1-5	.	.	TRBV11-3	CASSFEDVDPGGNQPQHF	TGTGCCAGCAGCTTCGAGGACGTCGACCCGGGGGGCAATCAGCCCCAGCATTTT
TRBJ1-1	TRBD1	.	TRBV2	CASWDTGGNTEAFF	TGTGCCAGCTGGGACACAGGGGGGAACACTGAAGCTTTCTTT
TRBJ1-5	.	.	TRBV4-1	CASSQASDSNQPQHF	TGCGCCAGCAGCCAAGCGTCAGATAGCAATCAGCCCCAGCATTTT
TRBJ2-1	TRBD2	.	TRBV7-3	CASSAGLAGASNEQFF	TGTGCCAGCAGCGCCGGACTAGCGGGAGCATCCAATGAGCAGTTCTTC
TRBJ2-7	TRBD1	.	TRBV6-1	CASSGHGQGQDEQYF	TGTGCCAGCAGTGGACACGGACAGGGTCAAGACGAGCAGTACTTC